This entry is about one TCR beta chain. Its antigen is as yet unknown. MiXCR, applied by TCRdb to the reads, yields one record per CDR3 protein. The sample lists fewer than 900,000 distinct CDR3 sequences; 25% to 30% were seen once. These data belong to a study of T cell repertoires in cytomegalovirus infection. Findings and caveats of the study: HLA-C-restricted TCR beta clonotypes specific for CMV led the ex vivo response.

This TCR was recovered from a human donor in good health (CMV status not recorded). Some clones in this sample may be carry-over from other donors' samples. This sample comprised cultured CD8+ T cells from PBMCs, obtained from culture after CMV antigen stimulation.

DNA of the CDR3: TGTGCCAGCAGCCCAACGGGACCCGGAATCTACAATGAGCAGTTCTTC. Residues: CASSPTGPGIYNEQFF. The chain combines TRBV5-4 with TRBJ2-1; D is perhaps TRBD1 or TRBD2 (5 bases each). Trimming left V 4 bases short and J 3 bases short, with 17 bases between. Germline V gene data show CDR1 as SGHNT and CDR2 as YYREEE (reference sequence). This CDR3 contains 16 residues.